The entry that follows covers one T cell receptor (beta chain) sequence. TCRdb keeps only in-frame clones here, not all; method: immunoSEQ multiplex PCR. The table records roughly 1,100,000 clones, roughly 80% of them present only once. The CDR3 has 12 amino acids. J was trimmed by 6 bases and V by 7 bases; bases with no gene match: 3. CDR1 is GTSNPN, CDR2 SVGIG, per germline (reference sequence). The sample is drawn from a study of shared clonotypes between healthy human individuals. The wider study: Three plates were used per donor for CD4 naive, three for CD4 memory, two for CD8 naive and one for CD8 memory.

V and J are TRBV30 and TRBJ1-6, with 7 bases aligning to TRBD1. The receptor comes from a man between 18 and 29 years old in good health. Sequencing was carried out using memory CD4+ T cells sorted from blood. Specified subset: CD45RA-negative fraction. CDR3 loop: CASRDSNSPLHF. The CDR3, as DNA: TGTGCCTCCCGGGACAGTAATTCACCCCTCCACTTT.